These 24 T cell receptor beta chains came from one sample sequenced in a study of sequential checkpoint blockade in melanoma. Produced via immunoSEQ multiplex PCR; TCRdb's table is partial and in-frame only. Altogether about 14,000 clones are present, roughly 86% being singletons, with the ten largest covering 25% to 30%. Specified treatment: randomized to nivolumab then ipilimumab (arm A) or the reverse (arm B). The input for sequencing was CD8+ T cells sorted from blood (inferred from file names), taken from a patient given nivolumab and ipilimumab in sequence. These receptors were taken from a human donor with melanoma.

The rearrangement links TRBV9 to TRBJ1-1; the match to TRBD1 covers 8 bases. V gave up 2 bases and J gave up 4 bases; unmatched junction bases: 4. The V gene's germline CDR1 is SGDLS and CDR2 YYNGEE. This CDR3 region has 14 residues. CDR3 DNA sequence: TGTGCCAGCAGCGTGCAGGGGGCTGGCACTGAAGCTTTCTTT. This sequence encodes CASSVQGAGTEAFF.

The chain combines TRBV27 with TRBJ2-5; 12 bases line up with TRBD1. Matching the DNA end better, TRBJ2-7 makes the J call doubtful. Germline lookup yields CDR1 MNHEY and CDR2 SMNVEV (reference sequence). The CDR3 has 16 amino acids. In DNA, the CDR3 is TGTGCCAGCAGTGGCACCGGGACAGGGGGCTTGTACGAGCAGTACTTC. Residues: CASSGTGTGGLYEQYF.

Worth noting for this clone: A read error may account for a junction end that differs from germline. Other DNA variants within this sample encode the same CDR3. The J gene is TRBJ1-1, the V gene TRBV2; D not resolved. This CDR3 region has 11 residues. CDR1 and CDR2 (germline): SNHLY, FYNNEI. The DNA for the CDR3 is TGTGCCAGCCTTCCGGGGAGGGAAGCCTTCTTT. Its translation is CASLPGREAFF. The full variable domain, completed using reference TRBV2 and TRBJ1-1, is EPEVTQTPSHQVTQMGQEVILRCVPISNHLYFYWYRQILGQKVEFLVSFYNNEISEKSEIFDDQFSVERPDGSNFTLKIRSTKLEDSAMYFCASLPGREAFFGQGTRLTVV.

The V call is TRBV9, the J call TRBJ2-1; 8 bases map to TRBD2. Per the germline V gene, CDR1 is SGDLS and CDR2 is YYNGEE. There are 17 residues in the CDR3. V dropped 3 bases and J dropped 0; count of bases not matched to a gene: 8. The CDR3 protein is CASSAASGQTSYNEQFF. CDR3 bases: TGTGCCAGCAGCGCAGCTAGCGGGCAAACCTCCTACAATGAGCAGTTCTTC.

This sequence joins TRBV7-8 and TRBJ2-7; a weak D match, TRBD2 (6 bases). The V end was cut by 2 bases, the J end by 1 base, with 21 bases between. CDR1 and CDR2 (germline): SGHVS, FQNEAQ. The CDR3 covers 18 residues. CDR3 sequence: CASSLRARVSGSSYEQYF. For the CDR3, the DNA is TGTGCCAGCAGCTTAAGGGCCCGGGTTAGCGGCTCGTCCTACGAGCAGTACTTC.

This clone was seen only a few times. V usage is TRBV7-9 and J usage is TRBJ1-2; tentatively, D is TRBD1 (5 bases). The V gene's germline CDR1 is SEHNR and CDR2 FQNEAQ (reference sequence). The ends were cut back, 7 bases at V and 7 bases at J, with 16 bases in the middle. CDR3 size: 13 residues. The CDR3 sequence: CASTPWVRGGYTF. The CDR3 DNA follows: TGTGCCAGCACCCCCTGGGTTAGGGGTGGCTACACCTTC.

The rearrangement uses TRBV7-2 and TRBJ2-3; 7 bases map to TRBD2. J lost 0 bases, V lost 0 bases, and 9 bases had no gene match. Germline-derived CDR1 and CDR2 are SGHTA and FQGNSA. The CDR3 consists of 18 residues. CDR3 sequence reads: CASSLARGGGSSTDTQYF. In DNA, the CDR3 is TGTGCCAGCAGCTTAGCGCGCGGGGGAGGATCTAGCACAGATACGCAGTATTTT.

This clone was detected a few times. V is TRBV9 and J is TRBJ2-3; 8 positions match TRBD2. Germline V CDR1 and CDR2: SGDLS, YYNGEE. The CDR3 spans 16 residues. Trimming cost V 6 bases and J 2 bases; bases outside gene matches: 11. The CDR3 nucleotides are TGTGCCAGCACCCCAACGGGGGGGCGGGTCACAGATACGCAGTATTTT. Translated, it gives CASTPTGGRVTDTQYF. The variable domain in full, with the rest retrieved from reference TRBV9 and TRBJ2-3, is DSGVTQTPKHLITATGQRVTLRCSPRSGDLSVYWYQQSLDQGLQFLIQYYNGEERAKGNILERFSAQQFPDLHSELNLSSLELGDSALYFCASTPTGGRVTDTQYFGPGTRLTVL.

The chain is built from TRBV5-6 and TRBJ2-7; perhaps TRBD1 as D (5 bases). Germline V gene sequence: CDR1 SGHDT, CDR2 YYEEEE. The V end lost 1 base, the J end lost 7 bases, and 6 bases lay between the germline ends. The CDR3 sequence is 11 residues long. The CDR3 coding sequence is TGTGCCAGCAGCTTGTGGACAGAGCAGTACTTC. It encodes CASSLWTEQYF.

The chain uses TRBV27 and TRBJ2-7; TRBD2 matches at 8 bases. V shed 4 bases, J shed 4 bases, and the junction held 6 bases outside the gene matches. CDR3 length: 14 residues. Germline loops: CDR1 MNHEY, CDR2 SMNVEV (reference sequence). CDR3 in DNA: TGTGCCAGCAGTTATGGAACGGGAGGGTACGAGCAGTACTTC. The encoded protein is CASSYGTGGYEQYF.

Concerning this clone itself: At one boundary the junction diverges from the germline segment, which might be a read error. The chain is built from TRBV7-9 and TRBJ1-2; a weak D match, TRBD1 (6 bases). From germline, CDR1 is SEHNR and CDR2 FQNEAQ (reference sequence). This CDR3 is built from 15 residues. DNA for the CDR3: TGTGCCAGCAGTCGACAGGCGGCGAGGGACTATGGCCACACCTTC. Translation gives CASSRQAARDYGHTF. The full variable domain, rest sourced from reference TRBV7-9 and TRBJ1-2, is DTGVSQNPRHKITKRGQNVTFRCDPISEHNRLYWYRQTLGQGPEFLTYFQNEAQLEKSRLLSDRFSAERPKGSFSTLEIQRTEQGDSAMYLCASSRQAARDYGHTFGSGTRLTVV.

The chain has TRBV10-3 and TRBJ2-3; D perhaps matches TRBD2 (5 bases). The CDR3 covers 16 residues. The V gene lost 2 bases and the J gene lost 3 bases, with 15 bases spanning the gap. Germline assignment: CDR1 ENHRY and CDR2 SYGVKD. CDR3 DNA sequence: TGTGCCATCAGTGAGATAGCGCTCCTCACTACAGATACGCAGTATTTT. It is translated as CAISEIALLTTDTQYF.

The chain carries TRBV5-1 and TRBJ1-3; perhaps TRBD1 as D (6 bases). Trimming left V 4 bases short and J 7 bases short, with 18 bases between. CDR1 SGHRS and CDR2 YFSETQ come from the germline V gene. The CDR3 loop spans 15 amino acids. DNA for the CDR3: TGCGCCAGCAGCCCCCGAGGTGGGGGCGCGAACACCATATATTTT. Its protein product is CASSPRGGGANTIYF.

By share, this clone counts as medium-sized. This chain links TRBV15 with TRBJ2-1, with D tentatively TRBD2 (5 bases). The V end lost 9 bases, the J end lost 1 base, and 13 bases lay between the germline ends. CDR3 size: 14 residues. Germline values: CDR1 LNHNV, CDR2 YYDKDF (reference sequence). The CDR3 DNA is TGTGCCACGAGGAGGCCGGGATCCTACAATGAGCAGTTCTTC. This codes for CATRRPGSYNEQFF. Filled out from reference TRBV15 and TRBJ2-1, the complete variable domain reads DAMVIQNPRYQVTQFGKPVTLSCSQTLNHNVMYWYQQKSSQAPKLLFHYYDKDFNNEADTPDNFQSRRPNTSFCFLDIRSPGLGDTAMYLCATRRPGSYNEQFFGPGTRLTVL.

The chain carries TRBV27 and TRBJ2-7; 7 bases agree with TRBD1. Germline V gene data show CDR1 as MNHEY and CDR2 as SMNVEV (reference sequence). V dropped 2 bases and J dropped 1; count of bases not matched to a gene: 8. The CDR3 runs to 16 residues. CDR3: CASSLTGWGQSYEQYF. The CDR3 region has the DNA TGTGCCAGCAGTTTAACCGGGTGGGGACAGTCCTACGAGCAGTACTTC.

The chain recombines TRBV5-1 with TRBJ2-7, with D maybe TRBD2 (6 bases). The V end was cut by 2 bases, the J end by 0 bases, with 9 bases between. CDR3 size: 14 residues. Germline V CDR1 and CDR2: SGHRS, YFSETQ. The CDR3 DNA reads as TGCGCCAGCAGCTTCGGCGGGGCCTCCTACGAGCAGTACTTC. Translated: CASSFGGASYEQYF.

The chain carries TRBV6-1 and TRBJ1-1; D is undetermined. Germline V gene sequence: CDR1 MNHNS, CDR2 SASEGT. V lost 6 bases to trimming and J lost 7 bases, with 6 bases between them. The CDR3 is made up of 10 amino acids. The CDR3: CASSRGEAFF. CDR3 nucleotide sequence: TGTGCCAGCAGCCGGGGTGAAGCTTTCTTT.

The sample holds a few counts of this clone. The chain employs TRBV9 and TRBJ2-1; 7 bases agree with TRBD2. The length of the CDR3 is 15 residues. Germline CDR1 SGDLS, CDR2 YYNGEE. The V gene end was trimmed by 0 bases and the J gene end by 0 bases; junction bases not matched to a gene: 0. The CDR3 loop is CASSVAGGSYNEQFF. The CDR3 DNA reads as TGTGCCAGCAGCGTAGCGGGGGGCTCCTACAATGAGCAGTTCTTC.

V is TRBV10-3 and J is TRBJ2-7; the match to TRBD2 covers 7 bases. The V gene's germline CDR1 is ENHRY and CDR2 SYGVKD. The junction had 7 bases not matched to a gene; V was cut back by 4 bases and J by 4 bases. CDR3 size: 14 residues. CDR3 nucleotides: TGTGCCATCAGTGGGGGAGGGTACCCTTACGAGCAGTACTTC. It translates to CAISGGGYPYEQYF.

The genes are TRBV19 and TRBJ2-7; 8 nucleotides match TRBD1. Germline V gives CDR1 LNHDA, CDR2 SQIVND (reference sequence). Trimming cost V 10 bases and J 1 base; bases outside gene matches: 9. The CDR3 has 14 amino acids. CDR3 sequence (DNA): TGTGCCACCTCCCGGAGACAGGGGTCCTACGAGCAGTACTTC. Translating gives CATSRRQGSYEQYF.

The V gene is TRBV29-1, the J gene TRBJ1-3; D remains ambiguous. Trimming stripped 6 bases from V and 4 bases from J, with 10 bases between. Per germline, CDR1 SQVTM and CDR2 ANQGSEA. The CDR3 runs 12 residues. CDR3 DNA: TGCAGCGTAGTTCGCGCCGGAAACACCATATATTTT. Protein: CSVVRAGNTIYF.

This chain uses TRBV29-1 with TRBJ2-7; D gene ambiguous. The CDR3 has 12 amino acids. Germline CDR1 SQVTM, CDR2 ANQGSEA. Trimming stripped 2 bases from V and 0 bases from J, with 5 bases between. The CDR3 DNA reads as TGCAGCGTTGAAACAGCCTCCTACGAGCAGTACTTC. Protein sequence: CSVETASYEQYF.

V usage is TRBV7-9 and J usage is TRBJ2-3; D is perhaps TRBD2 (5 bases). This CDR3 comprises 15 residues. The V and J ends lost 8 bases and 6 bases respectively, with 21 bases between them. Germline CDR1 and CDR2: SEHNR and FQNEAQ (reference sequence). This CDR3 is CASGRTSANVDTQYF. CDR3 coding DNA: TGTGCCAGCGGCCGTACTAGTGCGAATGTGGATACGCAGTATTTT.

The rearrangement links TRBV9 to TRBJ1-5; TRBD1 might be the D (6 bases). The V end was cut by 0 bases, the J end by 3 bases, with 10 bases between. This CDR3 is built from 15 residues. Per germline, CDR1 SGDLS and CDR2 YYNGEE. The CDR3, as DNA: TGTGCCAGCAGCGTAGTCGCAGGGGACAATCAGCCCCAGCATTTT. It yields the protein CASSVVAGDNQPQHF.